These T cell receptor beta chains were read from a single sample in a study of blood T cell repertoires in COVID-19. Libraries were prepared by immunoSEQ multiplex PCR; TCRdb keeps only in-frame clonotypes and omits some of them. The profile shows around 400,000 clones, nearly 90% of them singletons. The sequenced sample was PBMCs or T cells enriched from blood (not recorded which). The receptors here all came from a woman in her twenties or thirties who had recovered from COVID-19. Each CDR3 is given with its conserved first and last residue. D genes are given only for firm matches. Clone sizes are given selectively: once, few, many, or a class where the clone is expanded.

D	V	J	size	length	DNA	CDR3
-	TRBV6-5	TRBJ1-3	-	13	TGTGCCAGCAGTTACACGCCCAGAAACATCATATATTTT	CASSYTPRNIIYF
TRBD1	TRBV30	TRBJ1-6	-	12	TGTGCCTGGAGGGCAGGGGGCGTACCCCTCCACTTT	CAWRAGGVPLHF
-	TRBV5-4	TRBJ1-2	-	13	TGTGCCAGCAGCTTGGACTACCAGACTGGCTACACCTTC	CASSLDYQTGYTF
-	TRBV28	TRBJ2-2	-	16	TGTGCCAGCAGTCCCGTGCGGGGTTGGGACACCGGGGAGCTGTTTTTT	CASSPVRGWDTGELFF
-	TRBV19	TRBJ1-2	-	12	TGTGCCAGTGGCAGGGGAGGGTATGGCTACACCTTC	CASGRGGYGYTF
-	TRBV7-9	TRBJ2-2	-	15	TGTGCCAGCAGCTTAGCGGGGCCCAACACCGGGGAGCTGTTTTTT	CASSLAGPNTGELFF
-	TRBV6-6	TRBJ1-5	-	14	TGTGCCAGCAGTACCCCAGGGCACGATCAGCCCCAGCATTTT	CASSTPGHDQPQHF
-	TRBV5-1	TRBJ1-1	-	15	TGCGCCAGCAGCCCAAACTCGGGGGGTTACACTGAAGCTTTCTTT	CASSPNSGGYTEAFF
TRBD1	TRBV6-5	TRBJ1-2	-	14	TGTGCCAGCAGTAAGGACAGGGGGTCTTATGGCTACACCTTC	CASSKDRGSYGYTF
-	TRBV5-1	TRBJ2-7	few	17	TGCGCCAGCAGCTTGCCTAGGTCAGGGGTGGCCCTCTACGAGCAGTACTTC	CASSLPRSGVALYEQYF
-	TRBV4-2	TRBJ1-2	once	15	TGTGCCAGCAGCCAAGTTAGTAGAGCCTCAGGTGGCTACACCTTC	CASSQVSRASGGYTF
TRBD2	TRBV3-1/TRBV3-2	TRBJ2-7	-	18	TGTGCCAGCAGCCTAAGATATATAGCGGGAGGGCGCGACGACGAGCAGTACTTC	CASSLRYIAGGRDDEQYF
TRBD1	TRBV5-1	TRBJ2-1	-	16	TGCGCCAGCAGCCCTCAGAGGGGGCGATTATCTAATGAGCAGTTCTTC	CASSPQRGRLSNEQFF
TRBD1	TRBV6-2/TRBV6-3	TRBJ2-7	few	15	TGTGCCAGCAGTTGGCAGGGGGCGAGCTCCTACGAGCAGTACTTC	CASSWQGASSYEQYF
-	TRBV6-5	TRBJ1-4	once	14	TGTGCCAGCAGGGTCGGGGGGAAAAATGAAAAACTGTTTTTT	CASRVGGKNEKLFF
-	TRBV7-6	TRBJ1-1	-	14	TGTGCCAGCAGCTTAGGCAGGGGTAGAAGTGAAGCTTTCTTT	CASSLGRGRSEAFF
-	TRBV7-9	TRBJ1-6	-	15	TGTGCCAGCAGCCCAGGGAATTCCTATAATTCACCCCTCCACTTT	CASSPGNSYNSPLHF
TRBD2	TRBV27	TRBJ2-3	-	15	TGTGCCAGCAGTTTCGCGCTAGCGGTAACAGATACGCAGTATTTT	CASSFALAVTDTQYF
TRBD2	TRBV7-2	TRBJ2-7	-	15	TGTGCCAGCAGCTTAGGCGGGGGAACCTCTCGCGAGCAGTACTTC	CASSLGGGTSREQYF
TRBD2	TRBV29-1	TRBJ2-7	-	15	TGCAGCGTTGAGGGGGAGCGGGGTGCAACCTACGAGCAGTACTTC	CSVEGERGATYEQYF
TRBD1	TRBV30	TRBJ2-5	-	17	TGTGCCTGGAGTGTACTGGGACCGGGACAGGGGATAGAGACCCAGTACTTC	CAWSVLGPGQGIETQYF
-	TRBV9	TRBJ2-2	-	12	TGTGCCAGCAGCAGCTTCACCGGGGAGCTGTTTTTT	CASSSFTGELFF
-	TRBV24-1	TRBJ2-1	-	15	TGTGCCACCAGCCAACAGGGATTTATTAGAAATGAGCAGTTCTTC	CATSQQGFIRNEQFF
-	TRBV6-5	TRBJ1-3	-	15	TGTGCCAGCAGTCCCACCGGGACACTTGGAAACACCATATATTTT	CASSPTGTLGNTIYF
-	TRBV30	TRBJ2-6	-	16	TGTGCCTGGAGCCAGGGGATATTTTCTGGGGCCAACGTCCTGACTTTC	CAWSQGIFSGANVLTF
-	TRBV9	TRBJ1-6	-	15	TGTGCCAGCTCGGATACAGGGCTTAACAATTCACCCCTCCACTTT	CASSDTGLNNSPLHF
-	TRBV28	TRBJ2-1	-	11	TGTGCCAGCAGTCCTTTGAGTGAGCAGTTCTTC	CASSPLSEQFF
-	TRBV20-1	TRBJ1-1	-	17	TGCAGTGCTAGTCGGGGGGGCTCGGGAAAGATGAACACTGAAGCTTTCTTT	CSASRGGSGKMNTEAFF
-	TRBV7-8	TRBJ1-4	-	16	TGTGCCAGCAGCTTTTTTAGACAGGACCAGGAAGAAAAACTGTTTTTT	CASSFFRQDQEEKLFF
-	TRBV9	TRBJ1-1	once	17	TGTGCCAGCAGCGTAGGTGGCGCCGAAAACTATAACACTGAAGCTTTCTTT	CASSVGGAENYNTEAFF
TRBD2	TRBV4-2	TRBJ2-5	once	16	TGTGCCAGCAGCCAAACTAGCGGGAGAACGTACGAGACCCAGTACTTC	CASSQTSGRTYETQYF
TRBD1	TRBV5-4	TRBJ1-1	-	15	TGTGCCAGCAGCTCCCTCCAGACAGGGACAACTGAAGCTTTCTTT	CASSSLQTGTTEAFF
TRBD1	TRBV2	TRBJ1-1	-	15	TGTGCCAGTCGGACAGGGTTGAGGTTGGGCACTGAAGCTTTCTTT	CASRTGLRLGTEAFF
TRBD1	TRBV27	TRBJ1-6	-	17	TGTGCCAGCAGGGCCACCTACAGGGGGCTTGATAATTCACCCCTCCACTTT	CASRATYRGLDNSPLHF
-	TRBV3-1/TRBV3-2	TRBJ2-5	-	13	TGTGCCAGCAGCCAATCAGAACAAGAGACCCAGTACTTC	CASSQSEQETQYF
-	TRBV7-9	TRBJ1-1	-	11	TGTGCCAGCTCGGGAGGGGCTGAAGCTTTCTTT	CASSGGAEAFF
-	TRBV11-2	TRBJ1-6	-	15	TGTGCCAGCAGCTTAGGGGCAGTACGGGGTTCACCCCTCCACTTT	CASSLGAVRGSPLHF
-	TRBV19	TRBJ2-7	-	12	TGTGCCAGTAGTATAGATACTGACGAGCAGTACTTC	CASSIDTDEQYF
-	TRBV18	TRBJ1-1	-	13	TGTGCCAGCTCAACCCTCCAGGACACTGAAGCTTTCTTT	CASSTLQDTEAFF
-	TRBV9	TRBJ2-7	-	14	TGTGCCAGCAGCCCCGTGGGGGGACTGAGGGAGCAGTACTTC	CASSPVGGLREQYF
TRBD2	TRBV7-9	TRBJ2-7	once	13	TGTGCCAGCAGCTTTGGGACTAATTACGAGCAGTACTTC	CASSFGTNYEQYF
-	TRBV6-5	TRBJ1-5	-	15	TGTGCCAGCAGAGCGGGACAAGGGTCGTATCAGCCCCAGCATTTT	CASRAGQGSYQPQHF
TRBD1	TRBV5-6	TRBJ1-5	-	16	TGTGCCAGCAGCACCGACAGGGGCCGGGCCAATCAGCCCCAGCATTTT	CASSTDRGRANQPQHF
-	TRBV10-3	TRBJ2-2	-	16	TGTGCCATCAGTGAGTCGCACAGGAGGAACACCGGGGAGCTGTTTTTT	CAISESHRRNTGELFF
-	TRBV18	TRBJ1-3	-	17	TGTGCCAGCTCACCAAGGTCCGGGGGGGACTCTGGAAACACCATATATTTT	CASSPRSGGDSGNTIYF
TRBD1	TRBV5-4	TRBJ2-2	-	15	TGTGCCAGCAGCCTATGGACAGGGCACACCGGGGAGCTGTTTTTT	CASSLWTGHTGELFF
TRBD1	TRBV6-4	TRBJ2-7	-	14	TGTGCCAGCAGAGTGGACAGGGCTTGCTACGAGCAGTACTTC	CASRVDRACYEQYF
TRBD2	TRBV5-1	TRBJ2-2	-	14	TGCGCCAGCAGCGGCCCGGGGGGACCCGGGGAGCTGTTTTTT	CASSGPGGPGELFF
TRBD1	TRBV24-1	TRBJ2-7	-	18	TGTGCCACCAGTGATAAAATTCCCCCGGGACAGGTCGGAGGCGAGCAGTACTTC	CATSDKIPPGQVGGEQYF
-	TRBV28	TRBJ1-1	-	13	TGTGCCAGCAGATCATGGAGGGATACTGAAGCTTTCTTT	CASRSWRDTEAFF
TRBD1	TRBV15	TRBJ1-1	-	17	TGTGCCACCAGCTCAAGTCTCGGGACAGGGTTGAACACTGAAGCTTTCTTT	CATSSSLGTGLNTEAFF